Below are 26 T cell receptor beta chains sequenced from a single sample in a study of T cell repertoires in cytomegalovirus infection. TCRdb independently ran MiXCR on the reads; one entry per CDR3 protein. The profile covers 570,000 or so distinct CDR3 sequences, with approximately 40% appearing a single time and roughly 50% taken by the ten largest. These receptors have no known antigen. The sample here was cultured PBMCs, taken from culture after CMV antigen stimulation. These receptors were taken from a human donor in good health (CMV status not recorded). Some clones in this sample may be carry-over from other donors' samples.

This clonotype was counted only a few times. This chain links TRBV12-3 or TRBV12-4 with TRBJ2-1, with 11 bases matching TRBD2. V trimming: 6 bases; J trimming: 8 bases; junction bases outside the gene matches: 3. The CDR3 runs 13 residues. CDR3 nucleotide sequence: TGTGCCAGCAGGACTAGCGGGGACCATGAGCAGTTCTTC. This codes for CASRTSGDHEQFF.

The CDR3 region is CASSFDSLSLAKNIQYF. The CDR3 DNA reads as TGTGCCAGCAGCTTCGACAGCCTGAGTCTAGCCAAAAACATTCAGTACTTC. The V gene is TRBV11-2, the J gene TRBJ2-4, with D tentatively TRBD1 (5 bases). V lost 3 bases, J lost 0 bases, and 15 bases lay in between. The length of the CDR3 is 17 residues. Germline loops: CDR1 SGHAT, CDR2 FQNNGV.

This clonotype was found once. The J gene is TRBJ1-5, the V gene TRBV6-6; D unclear. Trimming shortened V by 0 bases and J by 0 bases, and 6 bases separated the two germline ends. CDR1 and CDR2 (germline): MNHNY, SVGAGI (reference sequence). CDR3 length: 15 amino acids. The CDR3 region has the DNA TGTGCCAGCAGTTACTCAGAGTATAGCAATCAGCCCCAGCATTTT. Translated: CASSYSEYSNQPQHF.

The rearrangement joins TRBV7-2 to TRBJ2-5; D gene ambiguous. The V gene's germline CDR1 is SGHTA and CDR2 FQGNSA. Trimming took off 5 bases at V and 1 base at J, with 8 bases between the two ends. The CDR3 spans 13 residues. This CDR3 reads CASSNIFQETQYF. DNA for the CDR3: TGTGCCAGCAGCAATATCTTCCAAGAGACCCAGTACTTC.

This chain connects TRBV28 to TRBJ1-1; D uncertain. CDR1 is MDHEN, CDR2 SYDVKM, per germline. The CDR3 runs 12 residues. Between the trimmed V and J ends, which lost 6 bases and 0 bases, there was a span of 5 bases. The CDR3 region has the DNA TGTGCCAGCAGCATAGTGAACACTGAAGCTTTCTTT. It is translated as CASSIVNTEAFF.

Concerning this clonotype itself: At one end, the junction sequence differs from germline, possibly due to a read error. The chain couples TRBV7-2 to TRBJ2-3; 8 nucleotides match TRBD2. Germline values: CDR1 SGHTA, CDR2 FQGNSA. The CDR3 loop spans 15 amino acids. The DNA for the CDR3 is TGTGCCAGCCGCTTAGCTCTCGCGGGAGGAGATACGCAGTATTTT. It translates to CASRLALAGGDTQYF. Complete variable domain (other parts from reference TRBV7-2 and TRBJ2-3): GAGVSQSPSNKVTEKGKDVELRCDPISGHTALYWYRQSLGQGLEFLIYFQGNSAPDKSGLPSDRFSAERTGGSVSTLTIQRTQQEDSAVYLCASRLALAGGDTQYFGPGTRLTVL.

The gene calls are TRBV7-9 and TRBJ1-2; 8 nucleotides agree with TRBD1. The CDR3 has 15 residues. With 1 base clipped from V and 7 bases from J, the junction kept 8 bases outside the gene matches. Germline assignment: CDR1 SEHNR and CDR2 FQNEAQ (reference sequence). For the CDR3, the DNA is TGTGCCAGCAGCTTAGTGGGGCAGGGGGCCTTTGGCTACACCTTC. Protein product: CASSLVGQGAFGYTF.

The table lists this clonotype with a few counts. Compared with germline, one end of the junction differs, possibly owing to a read error. The chain couples TRBV4-1 to TRBJ1-5, with 9 bases matching TRBD1. CDR1 is MGHRA and CDR2 is YSYEKL in the germline V gene. CDR3 length: 17 amino acids. The CDR3, as DNA: TGTGCCAGCAGCCAAGAAGGAGGGACAGGGTCATTGTGGCCCCAGCATTTT. It specifies CASSQEGGTGSLWPQHF.

In nucleotides, the CDR3 is TGTGCCAGCAGCCGAGGGTACACCGGGGAGCTGTTTTTT. This translates into CASSRGYTGELFF. The chain is built from TRBV12-3 or TRBV12-4 and TRBJ2-2; weak D call: TRBD2 (5 bases). V was pared by 6 bases and J by 3 bases, with 8 bases between. There are 13 residues in the CDR3.

There are a few counts of this clonotype. The chain couples TRBV12-3 or TRBV12-4 to TRBJ1-3; D gene ambiguous. This CDR3 contains 15 residues. V lost 2 bases and J lost 1, with 9 bases in between. The DNA for the CDR3 is TGTGCCAGCAGTTTATTGGCAGGTTCTGGAAACACCATATATTTT. Translating gives CASSLLAGSGNTIYF.

The chain joins TRBV6-2 or TRBV6-3 to TRBJ2-7; D is ambiguous. V lost 1 base, J lost 5 bases, and 0 bases lay in between. Germline V gene data show CDR1 as MNHEY and CDR2 as SVGEGT. The CDR3 loop spans 10 amino acids. Written as DNA, the CDR3 is TGTGCCAGCAGTTACTACGAGCAGTACTTC. Translating gives CASSYYEQYF.

The V and J genes are TRBV6-2 or TRBV6-3 and TRBJ1-4; 8 bases fit TRBD1. The CDR3 totals 18 residues. In germline, CDR1 is MNHEY, CDR2 SVGEGT. With V trimmed by 5 bases and J by 5 bases, 16 bases remained unmatched. The CDR3 DNA follows: TGTGCCAGCAGTGGAACCGGGACAGGAGTAACCTTAAATGAAAAACTGTTTTTT. It translates to CASSGTGTGVTLNEKLFF.

This chain uses TRBV19 with TRBJ1-2; weak D call: TRBD1 (5 bases). The CDR3 has 15 amino acids. Germline V CDR1 and CDR2: LNHDA, SQIVND (reference sequence). V gave up 1 base and J gave up 7 bases, with 16 bases separating them. The DNA for the CDR3 is TGTGCCAGTAGTATAGGGCGGGGCGGAGTCGGTGGCTACACCTTC. Its protein product is CASSIGRGGVGGYTF.

This chain uses TRBV11-2 with TRBJ2-7; tentatively, D is TRBD2 (6 bases). The V end lost 3 bases, the J end lost 12 bases, and 15 bases lay between the germline ends. In germline, CDR1 is SGHAT, CDR2 FQNNGV. This CDR3 comprises 12 residues. CDR3 coding DNA: TGTGCCAGCAGCTTCGGAGGGGCAGTTTGGTACTTC. This sequence encodes CASSFGGAVWYF.

This clonotype was seen ten or more times. The chain has TRBV7-9 and TRBJ2-6, with 8 bases that match TRBD1. CDR1 and CDR2 (germline): SEHNR, FQNEAQ (reference sequence). Germline trimming cut 4 bases from V and 2 bases from J; bases unmatched to any gene: 1. The CDR3 sequence is 15 residues long. CDR3 bases: TGTGCCAGCAGCTCGACAGGGGCTGGGGCCAACGTCCTGACTTTC. Translated: CASSSTGAGANVLTF.

This clonotype was detected a few times. The chain links TRBV2 to TRBJ2-2; D perhaps matches TRBD2 (6 bases). Between the trimmed V and J ends, which lost 7 bases and 5 bases, there was a span of 17 bases. This CDR3 has 15 amino acids. Germline V CDR1 and CDR2: SNHLY, FYNNEI. The CDR3 bases are TGTGCCAGCACCCCCCCCTGGACTAAGACCGGGGAGCTGTTTTTT. Amino acids: CASTPPWTKTGELFF.

This clonotype has at least ten counts. The chain joins TRBV7-2 to TRBJ1-1, with D hard to call. In germline, CDR1 is SGHTA, CDR2 FQGNSA. V dropped 6 bases and J dropped 0 bases, with 14 bases sitting between them. The CDR3 has 15 residues. The CDR3: CASSTPGFVNTEAFF. The DNA for the CDR3 is TGTGCCAGCAGTACCCCGGGCTTCGTGAACACTGAAGCTTTCTTT.

The genes are TRBV19 and TRBJ2-7, with TRBD2 as a possible D gene (6 bases). The CDR3 is 16 amino acids. V dropped 3 bases and J dropped 2 bases, with 17 bases sitting between them. In germline, CDR1 is LNHDA, CDR2 SQIVND (reference sequence). The CDR3 spells CASSMAMASEAYEQYF. The CDR3 bases are TGTGCCAGTAGTATGGCCATGGCTAGCGAGGCCTACGAGCAGTACTTC.

This clonotype has ten or more counts. The chain recombines TRBV7-2 with TRBJ2-5, with D perhaps TRBD2 (6 bases). V lost 5 bases to trimming and J lost 5 bases, with 12 bases between them. This CDR3 spans 13 amino acids. Looked up from germline, CDR1 is SGHTA and CDR2 is FQGNSA. CDR3 region: CASSPGTPETQYF. The CDR3 coding sequence is TGTGCCAGCAGCCCCGGGACTCCGGAGACCCAGTACTTC.

This rearrangement joins TRBV6-2 or TRBV6-3 to TRBJ1-1; D is ambiguous. V was cut by 0 bases and J by 2 bases, with 13 bases left in between. The CDR3 contains 16 residues. Germline lookup yields CDR1 MNHEY and CDR2 SVGEGT. The CDR3 sequence: CASSYSPKRGNTEAFF. CDR3 coding DNA: TGTGCCAGCAGTTACTCCCCCAAGCGGGGAAACACTGAAGCTTTCTTT.

Ten or more counts support this clonotype. The gene calls are TRBV7-2 and TRBJ1-5; D is unresolved. V lost 5 bases and J lost 0, with 5 bases in between. Germline CDR1 and CDR2: SGHTA and FQGNSA. The CDR3 has 13 residues. CDR3 bases: TGTGCCAGCAGCATGGATAGCAATCAGCCCCAGCATTTT. Translating it yields CASSMDSNQPQHF. Full variable domain (missing parts from reference TRBV7-2 and TRBJ1-5): GAGVSQSPSNKVTEKGKDVELRCDPISGHTALYWYRQSLGQGLEFLIYFQGNSAPDKSGLPSDRFSAERTGGSVSTLTIQRTQQEDSAVYLCASSMDSNQPQHFGDGTRLSIL.

This clonotype was seen many times. The chain combines TRBV7-8 with TRBJ1-1; 9 bases line up with TRBD1. Germline lookup yields CDR1 SGHVS and CDR2 FQNEAQ. This CDR3 contains 16 residues. With 5 bases clipped from V and 5 bases from J, the junction kept 12 bases outside the gene matches. The CDR3 loop reads CASSPSPDRGGTEAFF. The CDR3 nucleotides read TGTGCCAGCAGCCCCAGTCCGGACAGGGGAGGGACTGAAGCTTTCTTT.

The chain has TRBV7-4 and TRBJ2-1; tentatively, D is TRBD2 (6 bases). The CDR3 covers 15 residues. V gave up 5 bases and J gave up 3 bases, with 14 bases separating them. CDR1 is SGHVT, CDR2 SQSDAQ, per germline. The CDR3, as DNA: TGTGCCAGCAGCCCTGGGACTGACGGCTACAATGAGCAGTTCTTC. This encodes CASSPGTDGYNEQFF. Full variable domain (outside the CDR3, taken from reference TRBV7-4 and TRBJ2-1): GAGVSQSPRYKVAKRGRDVALRCDSISGHVTLYWYRQTLGQGSEVLTYSQSDAQRDKSGRPSGRFSAERPERSVSTLKIQRTEQGDSAVYLCASSPGTDGYNEQFFGPGTRLTVL.

V and J are TRBV12-3 or TRBV12-4 and TRBJ2-7; TRBD2 aligns across 10 bases. CDR3 length: 15 residues. The V gene end was trimmed by 7 bases and the J gene end by 7 bases; junction bases not matched to a gene: 13. The CDR3 sequence: CASTLSGGAGREQYF. As DNA, the CDR3 is TGTGCCAGCACCCTCAGCGGGGGGGCCGGTCGGGAGCAGTACTTC.

In this sample, this clonotype turned up a few times. The rearrangement links TRBV7-6 to TRBJ2-1, with 9 bases lining up with TRBD1. The CDR3 sequence is 15 residues long. The V and J ends lost 2 bases and 5 bases, in that order; junction bases with no gene match: 4. The V gene's germline CDR1 is SGHVS and CDR2 FNYEAQ. CDR3 sequence reads: CASSLWDREDNEQFF. The CDR3 DNA reads TGTGCCAGCAGCTTATGGGACAGGGAAGACAATGAGCAGTTCTTC.

This clonotype has a handful of counts. The J gene is TRBJ1-1, the V gene TRBV5-4, with 10 bases that match TRBD1. CDR1 is SGHNT and CDR2 is YYREEE in the germline V gene (reference sequence). The J segment lost 2 bases and the V segment lost 1 base, leaving 5 bases of the junction unmatched. The CDR3 is made up of 16 amino acids. CDR3 coding DNA: TGTGCCAGCAGCTTGTGGGGACAGGGGCTAAACACTGAAGCTTTCTTT. Protein product: CASSLWGQGLNTEAFF.